The present T cell receptor beta chain was sequenced within a study of monozygotic twins with inflammatory bowel disease. General observations from the study: With others, IBD patients shared fewer clonotypes than healthy twins did, especially with disease activity. Distinction of different T cell subtypes was not possible.

A 6-nucleotide sample barcode was carried by the UMIs, which template switching added. Reprocessing the 5' RACE reads, TCRdb reports a single entry for every CDR3 protein and omits DNA. The sample shows about 420,000 distinct CDR3 sequences, and around 2.4% sits with its ten largest clones. The CDR3 is made up of 20 amino acids. Germline assignment: CDR1 SQVTM and CDR2 ANQGSEA. On this clonotype itself: Its antigen is currently unknown.

What was sequenced was blood. This TCR was recovered from a human donor with ulcerative colitis or Crohn's disease, or a healthy co-twin of an affected twin (not recorded which). This sequence joins TRBV29-1 and TRBJ2-3; checking the TCRdb D call of TRBD1 is not possible without DNA. CDR3 in amino acids: CSVVSRIPGTAVFSTDTQYF.